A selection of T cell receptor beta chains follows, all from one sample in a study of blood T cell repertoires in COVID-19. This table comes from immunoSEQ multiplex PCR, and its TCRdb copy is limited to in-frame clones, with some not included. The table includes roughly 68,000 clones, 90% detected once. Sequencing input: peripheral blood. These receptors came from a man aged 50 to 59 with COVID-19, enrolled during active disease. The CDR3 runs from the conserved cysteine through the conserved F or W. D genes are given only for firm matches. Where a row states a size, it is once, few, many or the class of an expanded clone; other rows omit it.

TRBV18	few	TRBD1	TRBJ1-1	CASSAKGGLDTEAFF	TGTGCCAGCTCAGCGAAAGGGGGCTTGGACACTGAAGCTTTCTTT
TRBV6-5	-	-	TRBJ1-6	CASSYRPLLSPLHF	TGTGCCAGCAGTTACCGTCCCCTTCTTTCACCCCTCCACTTT
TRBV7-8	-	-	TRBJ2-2	CASSGNRATGELFF	TGTGCCAGCAGCGGCAACAGGGCCACCGGGGAGCTGTTTTTT
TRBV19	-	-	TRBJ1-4	CASTPLGGGIEKLFF	TGTGCCAGTACCCCATTGGGGGGGGGCATTGAAAAACTGTTTTTT
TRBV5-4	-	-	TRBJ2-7	CASSHDMGEQYF	TGTGCCAGCAGCCATGACATGGGCGAGCAGTACTTC
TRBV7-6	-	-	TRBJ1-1	CASSLSPGGANTEAFF	TGTGCCAGCAGCCTAAGCCCGGGGGGGGCGAACACTGAAGCTTTCTTT
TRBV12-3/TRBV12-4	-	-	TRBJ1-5	CASSFGGQPQHF	TGTGCCAGCAGCTTCGGTGGTCAGCCCCAGCATTTT
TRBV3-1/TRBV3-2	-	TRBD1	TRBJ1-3	CASTTGGLGNTIYF	TGTGCCAGCACCACAGGGGGCCTTGGAAACACCATATATTTT
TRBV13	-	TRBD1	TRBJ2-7	CASSYTLGQGIFGYEQYF	TGTGCCAGCAGTTATACTCTGGGACAGGGTATATTCGGCTACGAGCAGTACTTC
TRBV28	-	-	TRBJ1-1	CASSLFWRGAGNTEAFF	TGTGCCAGCAGTTTATTTTGGCGTGGGGCAGGGAACACTGAAGCTTTCTTT
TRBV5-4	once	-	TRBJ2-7	CASSFAGASYEQYF	TGTGCCAGCAGCTTTGCGGGGGCCTCCTACGAGCAGTACTTC
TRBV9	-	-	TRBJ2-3	CASSVVAATDTQYF	TGTGCCAGCAGCGTAGTGGCGGCCACAGATACGCAGTATTTT
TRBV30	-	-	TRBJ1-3	CAWSVFSKGNTIYF	TGTGCCTGGAGTGTGTTTTCTAAGGGAAACACCATATATTTT
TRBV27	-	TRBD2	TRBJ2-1	CASRDKFLAGGPHYNEQFF	TGTGCCAGCAGGGATAAGTTCCTAGCGGGAGGGCCCCACTACAATGAGCAGTTCTTC
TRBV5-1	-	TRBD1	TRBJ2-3	CASTKTGEVEDTQYF	TGCGCCAGCACCAAGACAGGGGAGGTGGAAGATACGCAGTATTTT
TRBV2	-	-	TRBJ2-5	CASRPVAVQETQYF	TGTGCCAGCAGGCCCGTAGCGGTACAAGAGACCCAGTACTTC
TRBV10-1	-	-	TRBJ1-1	CASSLIRRPNTEAFF	TGCGCCAGCAGTCTCATTAGGAGACCGAACACTGAAGCTTTCTTT
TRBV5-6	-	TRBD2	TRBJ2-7	CASSLREGLGEQYF	TGTGCCAGCAGCTTACGGGAGGGCCTGGGCGAGCAGTACTTC
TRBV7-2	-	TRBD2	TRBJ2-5	CASSLGPLARETQYF	TGTGCCAGCAGCTTAGGTCCACTAGCGCGAGAGACCCAGTACTTC
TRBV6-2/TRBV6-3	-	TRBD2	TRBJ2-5	CASSYWGLGQETQYF	TGTGCCAGCAGTTACTGGGGACTAGGGCAAGAGACCCAGTACTTC
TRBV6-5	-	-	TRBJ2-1	CASSSPGVFDEQFF	TGTGCCAGCAGTTCCCCGGGAGTATTCGATGAGCAGTTCTTC
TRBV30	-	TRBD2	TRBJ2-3	CAWRLSGLATSTDTQYF	TGTGCCTGGAGACTATCCGGACTAGCAACGAGCACAGATACGCAGTATTTT
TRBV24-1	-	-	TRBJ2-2	CATSDPQRANTGELFF	TGTGCCACCAGTGATCCCCAGAGGGCCAACACCGGGGAGCTGTTTTTT
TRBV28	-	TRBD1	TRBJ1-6	CASSLLTGARGSLSPLHF	TGTGCCAGCAGCCTCCTAACAGGGGCCCGGGGTTCTTTGTCACCCCTCCACTTT
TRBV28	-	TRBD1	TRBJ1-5	CASRETGWGNQPQHF	TGTGCCAGCAGAGAGACAGGGTGGGGCAATCAGCCCCAGCATTTT
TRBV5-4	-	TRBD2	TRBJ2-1	CASSSGTSDYNEQFF	TGTGCCAGCAGCTCCGGGACTAGCGACTACAATGAGCAGTTCTTC